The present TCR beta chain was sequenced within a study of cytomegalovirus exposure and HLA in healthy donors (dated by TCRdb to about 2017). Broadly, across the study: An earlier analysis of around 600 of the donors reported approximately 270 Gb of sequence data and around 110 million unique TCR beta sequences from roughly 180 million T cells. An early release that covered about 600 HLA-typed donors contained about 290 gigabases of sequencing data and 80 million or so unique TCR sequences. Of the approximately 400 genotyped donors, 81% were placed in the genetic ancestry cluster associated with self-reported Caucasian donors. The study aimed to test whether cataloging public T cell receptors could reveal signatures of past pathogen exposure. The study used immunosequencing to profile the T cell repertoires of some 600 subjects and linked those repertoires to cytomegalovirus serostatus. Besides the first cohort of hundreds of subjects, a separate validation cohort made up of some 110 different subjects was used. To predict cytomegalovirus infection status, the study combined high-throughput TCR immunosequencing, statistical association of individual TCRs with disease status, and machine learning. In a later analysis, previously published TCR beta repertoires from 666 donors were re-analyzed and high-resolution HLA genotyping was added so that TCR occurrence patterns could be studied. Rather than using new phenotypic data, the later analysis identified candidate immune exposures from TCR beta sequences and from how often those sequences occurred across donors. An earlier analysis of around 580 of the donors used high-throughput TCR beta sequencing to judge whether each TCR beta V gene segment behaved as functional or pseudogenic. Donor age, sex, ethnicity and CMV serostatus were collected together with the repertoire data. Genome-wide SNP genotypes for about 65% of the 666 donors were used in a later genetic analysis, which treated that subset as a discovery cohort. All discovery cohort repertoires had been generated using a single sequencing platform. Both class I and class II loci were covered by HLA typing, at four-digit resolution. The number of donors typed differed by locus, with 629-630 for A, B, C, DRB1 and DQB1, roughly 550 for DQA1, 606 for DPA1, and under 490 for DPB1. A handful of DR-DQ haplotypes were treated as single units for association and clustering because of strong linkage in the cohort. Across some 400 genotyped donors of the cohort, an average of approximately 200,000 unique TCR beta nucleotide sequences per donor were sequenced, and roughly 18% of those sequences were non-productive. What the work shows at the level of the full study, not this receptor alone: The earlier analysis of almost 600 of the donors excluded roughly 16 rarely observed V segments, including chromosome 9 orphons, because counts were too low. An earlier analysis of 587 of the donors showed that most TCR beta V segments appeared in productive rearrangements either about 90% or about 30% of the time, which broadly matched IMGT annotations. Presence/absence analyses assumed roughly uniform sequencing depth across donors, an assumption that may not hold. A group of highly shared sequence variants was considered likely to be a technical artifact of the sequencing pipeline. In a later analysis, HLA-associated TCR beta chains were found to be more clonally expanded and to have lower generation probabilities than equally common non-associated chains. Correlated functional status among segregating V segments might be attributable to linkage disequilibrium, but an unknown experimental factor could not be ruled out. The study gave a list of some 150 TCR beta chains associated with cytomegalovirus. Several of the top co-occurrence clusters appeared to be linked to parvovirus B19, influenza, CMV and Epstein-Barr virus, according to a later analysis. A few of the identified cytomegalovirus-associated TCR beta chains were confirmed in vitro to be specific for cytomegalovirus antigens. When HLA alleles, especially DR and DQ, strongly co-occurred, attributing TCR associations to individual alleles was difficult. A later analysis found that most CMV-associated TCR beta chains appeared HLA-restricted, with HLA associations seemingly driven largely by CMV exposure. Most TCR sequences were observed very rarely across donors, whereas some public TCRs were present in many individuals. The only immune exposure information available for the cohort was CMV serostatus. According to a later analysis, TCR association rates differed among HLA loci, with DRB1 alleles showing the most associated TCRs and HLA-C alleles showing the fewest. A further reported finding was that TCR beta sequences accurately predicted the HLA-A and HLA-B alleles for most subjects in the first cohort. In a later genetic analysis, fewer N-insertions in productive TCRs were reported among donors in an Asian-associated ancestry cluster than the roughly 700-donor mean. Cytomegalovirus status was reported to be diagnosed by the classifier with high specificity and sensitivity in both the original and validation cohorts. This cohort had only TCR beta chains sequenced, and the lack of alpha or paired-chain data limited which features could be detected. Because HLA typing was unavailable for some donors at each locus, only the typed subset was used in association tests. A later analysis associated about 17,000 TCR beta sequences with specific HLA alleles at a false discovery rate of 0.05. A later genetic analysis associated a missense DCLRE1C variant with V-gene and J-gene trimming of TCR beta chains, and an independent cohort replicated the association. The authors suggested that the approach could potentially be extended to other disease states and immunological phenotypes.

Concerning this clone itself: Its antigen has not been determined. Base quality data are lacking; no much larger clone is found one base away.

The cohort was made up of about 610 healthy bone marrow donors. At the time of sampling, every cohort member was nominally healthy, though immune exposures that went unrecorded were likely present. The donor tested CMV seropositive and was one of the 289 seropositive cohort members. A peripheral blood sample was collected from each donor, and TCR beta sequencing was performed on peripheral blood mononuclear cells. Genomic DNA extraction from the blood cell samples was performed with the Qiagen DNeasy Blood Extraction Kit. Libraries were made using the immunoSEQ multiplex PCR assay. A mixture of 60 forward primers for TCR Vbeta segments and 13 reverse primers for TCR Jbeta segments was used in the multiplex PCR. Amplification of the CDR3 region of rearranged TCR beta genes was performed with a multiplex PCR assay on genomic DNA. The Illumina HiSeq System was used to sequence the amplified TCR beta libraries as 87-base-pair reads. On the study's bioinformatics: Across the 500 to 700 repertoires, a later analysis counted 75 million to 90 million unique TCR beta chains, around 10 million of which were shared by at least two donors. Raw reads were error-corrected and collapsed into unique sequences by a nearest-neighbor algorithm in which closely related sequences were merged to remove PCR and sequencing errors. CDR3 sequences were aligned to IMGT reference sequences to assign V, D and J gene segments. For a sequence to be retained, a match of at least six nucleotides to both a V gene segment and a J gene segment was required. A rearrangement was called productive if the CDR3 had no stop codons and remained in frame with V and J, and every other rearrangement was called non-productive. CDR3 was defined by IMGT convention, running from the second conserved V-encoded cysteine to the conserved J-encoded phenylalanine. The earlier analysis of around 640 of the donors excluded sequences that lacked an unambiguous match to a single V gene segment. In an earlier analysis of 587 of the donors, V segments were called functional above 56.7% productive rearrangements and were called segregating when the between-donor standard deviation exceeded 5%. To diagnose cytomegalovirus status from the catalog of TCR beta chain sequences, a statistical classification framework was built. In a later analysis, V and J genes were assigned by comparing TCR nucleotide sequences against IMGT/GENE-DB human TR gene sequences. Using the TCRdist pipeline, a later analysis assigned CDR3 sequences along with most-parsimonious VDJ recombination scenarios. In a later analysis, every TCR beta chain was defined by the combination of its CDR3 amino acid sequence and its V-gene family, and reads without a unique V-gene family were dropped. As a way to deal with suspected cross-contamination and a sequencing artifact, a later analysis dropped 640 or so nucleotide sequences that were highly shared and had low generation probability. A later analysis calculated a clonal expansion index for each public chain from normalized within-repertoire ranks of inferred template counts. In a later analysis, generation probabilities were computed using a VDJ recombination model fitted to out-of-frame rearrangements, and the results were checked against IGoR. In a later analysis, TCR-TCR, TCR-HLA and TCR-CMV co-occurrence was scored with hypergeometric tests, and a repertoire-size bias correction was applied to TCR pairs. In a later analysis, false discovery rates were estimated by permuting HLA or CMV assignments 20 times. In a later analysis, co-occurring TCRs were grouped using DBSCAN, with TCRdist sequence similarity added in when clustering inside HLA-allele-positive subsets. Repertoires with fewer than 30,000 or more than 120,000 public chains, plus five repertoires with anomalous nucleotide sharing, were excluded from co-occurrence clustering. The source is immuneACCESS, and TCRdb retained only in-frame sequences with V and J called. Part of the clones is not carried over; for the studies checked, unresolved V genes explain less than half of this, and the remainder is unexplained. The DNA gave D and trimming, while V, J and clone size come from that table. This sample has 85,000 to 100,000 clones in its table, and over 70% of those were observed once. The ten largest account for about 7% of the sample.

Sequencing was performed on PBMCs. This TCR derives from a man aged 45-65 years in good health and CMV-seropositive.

The CDR3 in this case is CASSQRGTNTGELFF. The nucleotide sequence reads TGTGCCAGCAGCCAGCGGGGGACGAACACCGGGGAGCTGTTTTTT. The chain is made from TRBV7-9 and TRBJ2-2, with 8 bases aligning to TRBD2. From the cysteine through the phenylalanine, the CDR3 covers 15 amino acids. The only DNA kept is the CDR3, 45 bases in frame from the first base. Taken from the germline V gene (reference sequence), the CDR1 and CDR2 loops are SEHNR and FQNEAQ. Trimming leaves V shorter by 5 bases and J shorter by 0 bases, with the junction holding 2 bases beyond the gene matches.